A selection of T cell receptor beta chains follows, all from one sample in a study of OX40 agonist ivuxolimab in advanced cancers. The protocol was immunoSEQ multiplex PCR, while the TCRdb copy is restricted to in-frame clones and leaves out a portion. The profile shows 99,000 or so clones, about 91% of them singletons. Material: CD4+ or CD8+ T cells sorted from blood, obtained in a trial of the OX40 agonist ivuxolimab. The receptors stem from an adult with an advanced solid tumor such as melanoma, head and neck, liver or kidney cancer. CDR3s leave out the opening cysteine and the closing phenylalanine or tryptophan. The order of the fields is V gene, J gene, D gene, CDR3 protein. D genes are given only for firm matches.

TRBV28	TRBJ2-7	TRBD1	ASSTTGTLSEQY
TRBV19	TRBJ2-6	TRBD1	ASRQGSASGANVLT
TRBV11-3	TRBJ2-1	NA	ASSLEGRGLDEQF
TRBV30	TRBJ2-1	TRBD2	AWSWSSGFNEQF
TRBV28	TRBJ2-4	TRBD1	ASRPPTGGGY
TRBV11-3	TRBJ2-7	NA	ASRTGLDYEQY
TRBV7-2	TRBJ1-1	NA	ASSPYTEAF
TRBV5-4	TRBJ2-1	NA	ASSFNQQAYNEQF
TRBV2	TRBJ2-7	TRBD1	ASSEAVKTGAPY
TRBV19	TRBJ2-2	NA	ASNGLRENTGELF
TRBV11-3	TRBJ1-1	NA	ASSLGWGF
TRBV6-1	TRBJ1-3	NA	ASSEATGSGNTIY
TRBV7-2	TRBJ2-5	NA	ASSYRIGETQY
TRBV9	TRBJ2-1	NA	ASSVSGIPRYNEQF
TRBV9	TRBJ2-1	TRBD2	ASSVLPSGSSSEQF
TRBV7-2	TRBJ2-7	NA	ASSTAGSPVDEQY
TRBV19	TRBJ2-2	TRBD2	ASGPGGVRNTGELF
TRBV7-2	TRBJ1-1	NA	ASSLAGDAF
TRBV11-2	TRBJ1-1	NA	ASSAGRGTEAF
TRBV7-9	TRBJ2-7	TRBD2	ASSFSRTRKDEQY
TRBV5-6	TRBJ2-1	TRBD1	ASSLRDRAGEQF
TRBV6-5	TRBJ2-7	TRBD2	ASKRTVLAGEQY
TRBV19	TRBJ2-2	NA	ASRYRAGGELF
TRBV29-1	TRBJ2-1	TRBD2	SVGGGGDEQF
TRBV27	TRBJ2-7	TRBD2	ASSLFALAGGSYEQY
TRBV19	TRBJ2-7	NA	ASSRSEGSYEQY
TRBV5-8	TRBJ2-2	TRBD2	ASSRGLGAGELF
TRBV2	TRBJ2-2	NA	ASNLEGSTGELF
TRBV6-1	TRBJ2-3	TRBD2	ASSEFGTSGRNTQY
TRBV5-5	TRBJ1-2	NA	ASIPSRVNYGYT
TRBV28	TRBJ2-7	TRBD2	ATLAGGRLVEQY
TRBV12-2	TRBJ1-1	NA	ASRSLIRDRDTEAF
TRBV10-3	TRBJ2-5	TRBD2	AISESSGKETQY
TRBV5-6	TRBJ2-1	TRBD2	ASSWGLAGLEQF
TRBV5-1	TRBJ2-5	NA	ASSLATQETQY
TRBV11-1	TRBJ2-5	NA	ASSLAQMTQY
TRBV7-8	TRBJ1-3	NA	ASSPSPRQISGNTIY
TRBV11-2	TRBJ1-1	NA	ASSLIDFSEAF
TRBV19	TRBJ2-2	NA	ASSPANTGELF
TRBV28	TRBJ1-3	NA	ASSFGGLLRNTIY
TRBV5-4	TRBJ1-3	TRBD1	ASSPRQGATSGNTIY
TRBV5-1	TRBJ2-2	TRBD1	ASSQTGDNTGELF
TRBV11-2	TRBJ2-7	TRBD2	ASSLEAGGGEQY
TRBV4-1	TRBJ2-2	TRBD1	ASSQDRRDRATFLPGELF
TRBV27	TRBJ2-3	TRBD1	ASSSTGQITDTQY
TRBV5-4	TRBJ1-1	NA	ASSPEEKTEAF
TRBV5-6	TRBJ2-1	NA	ASSLIGPSYNEQF
TRBV28	TRBJ2-5	TRBD1	ASKTPTPGTGLQY
TRBV2	TRBJ2-4	NA	ASTDTAAGAKNIQY
TRBV7-9	TRBJ1-2	NA	ASVQGWAGYGYT
TRBV27	TRBJ2-1	TRBD1	ASTLGTGGRNEQF
TRBV29-1	TRBJ1-1	TRBD1	SVSDRVNYEAF
TRBV7-2	TRBJ2-2	TRBD2	ASTERGLAGGTGELF
TRBV27	TRBJ2-3	TRBD2	ASSSGLAGTDTQY
TRBV5-6	TRBJ2-3	NA	ASSFYSRGALYDTQY
TRBV11-3	TRBJ2-3	NA	ASSPTRLDTDTQY
TRBV15	TRBJ2-5	NA	ATSRGGGGGGETQY
TRBV2	TRBJ1-6	NA	ASSSPLH
TRBV6-5	TRBJ2-3	NA	ASSYSISTDTQY
TRBV5-1	TRBJ2-1	TRBD2	ASSSGLVGPEQF